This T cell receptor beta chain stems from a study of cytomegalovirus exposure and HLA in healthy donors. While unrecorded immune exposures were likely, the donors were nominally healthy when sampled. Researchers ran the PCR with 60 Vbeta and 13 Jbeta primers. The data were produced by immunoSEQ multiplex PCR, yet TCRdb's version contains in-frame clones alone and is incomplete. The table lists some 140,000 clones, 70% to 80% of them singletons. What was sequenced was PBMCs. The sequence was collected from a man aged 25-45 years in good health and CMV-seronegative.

The CDR3 region has the DNA TGTGCCATTACGGGACTGGGGTCCTACAATGAGCAGTTCTTC. Translated: CAITGLGSYNEQFF. The rearrangement uses TRBV2 and TRBJ2-1; TRBD2 is a possible D gene (6 bases). The CDR3 has 14 amino acids. V was cut by 10 bases and J by 1 base, with 14 bases left in between. Looked up from germline, CDR1 is SNHLY and CDR2 is FYNNEI.